Presented here are 8 T cell receptor beta chains from one specimen sequenced in a study of T cell repertoires in cytomegalovirus infection. TCRdb ran MiXCR on the reads and lists one entry per CDR3 protein. The table records some 220,000 distinct CDR3 sequences, around 6.6% of them present only once. Material for sequencing was PBMCs. The receptor source for this set is a human donor in good health (CMV status not recorded). Some clones in this sample may be carry-over from other donors' samples.

This clonotype appeared many times. The rearrangement links TRBV29-1 to TRBJ2-7; a possible D gene is TRBD1 (5 bases). Germline lookup yields CDR1 SQVTM and CDR2 ANQGSEA. V shed 2 bases and J shed 2 bases, with 13 bases lying between them. This CDR3 comprises 14 residues. CDR3 residues: CSVERAGPPYEQYF. The CDR3 bases are TGCAGCGTTGAAAGGGCAGGGCCTCCCTACGAGCAGTACTTC.

Many counts were recorded for this clonotype. The chain has TRBV2 and TRBJ1-5; TRBD1 aligns across 7 bases. The CDR3 consists of 17 residues. Trimming took 0 bases from V and 11 from J; bases not matched to a gene: 16. Germline CDR1 is SNHLY and CDR2 is FYNNEI. The CDR3 nucleotides are TGTGCCAGCAGTGAAGCGTGGAGGAACAGGGGCGTACCGGCCCAGCATTTT. This translates into CASSEAWRNRGVPAQHF.

This clonotype was counted ten times or more. This chain connects TRBV7-3 to TRBJ1-2; 11 bases match TRBD1. Germline lookup yields CDR1 SGHTA and CDR2 FQGTGA. CDR3 size: 15 residues. V shed 5 bases and J 8 bases; nucleotides not matched to a gene: 10. CDR3 region: CASSPQGGQGVGYTF. For the CDR3, the DNA is TGTGCCAGCAGCCCCCAAGGGGGACAGGGGGTCGGCTACACCTTC.

This clonotype was counted many times. The rearrangement links TRBV9 to TRBJ2-3; 9 positions agree with TRBD1. Germline CDR1 is SGDLS and CDR2 is YYNGEE. The junction had 9 bases not matched to a gene; V was cut back by 3 bases and J by 4 bases. The CDR3 extends over 16 amino acids. CDR3 DNA sequence: TGTGCCAGCAGCGCCCGCCGGGACAGGGTTGCAGATACGCAGTATTTT. The encoded protein is CASSARRDRVADTQYF.

This clonotype was detected only once. A single base separates this from a much larger clone, so it may be a read error. The chain links TRBV9 to TRBJ2-3, with TRBD2 as a possible D gene (6 bases). Germline CDR1 and CDR2: SGDLS and YYNGEE. The CDR3 runs to 14 residues. V dropped 7 bases and J dropped 4 bases, with 16 bases sitting between them. CDR3 protein: CASRQLGEADTQYF. Here the CDR3 DNA reads TGTGCCAGCCGCCAACTAGGGGAGGCAGATACGCAGTATTTT.

At least ten counts were recorded for this clonotype. J is TRBJ2-1 and V is TRBV11-3; possibly TRBD2 for D (5 bases). CDR1 and CDR2 (germline): SGHNT, YENEEA. V was clipped by 1 base and J by 7 bases, with 8 bases between them. CDR3 size: 13 residues. CDR3: CASSLGSGNEQFF. The CDR3 DNA reads TGTGCCAGCAGCTTAGGATCGGGGAATGAGCAGTTCTTC.

This clonotype was detected only a few times. The V call is TRBV11-2, the J call TRBJ2-6; weak D call: TRBD1 (5 bases). The germline V gene encodes CDR1 SGHAT and CDR2 FQNNGV. The CDR3 extends over 13 amino acids. V dropped 11 bases and J dropped 2 bases, with 10 bases sitting between them. CDR3 protein: CASGHPGANVLTF. The CDR3 coding sequence is TGTGCCTCCGGACACCCTGGGGCCAACGTCCTGACTTTC.

This clonotype showed up many times. V is TRBV28 and J is TRBJ2-7; 8 nucleotides line up with TRBD1. Losses at the gene ends were 4 bases for V and 1 base for J; bases not matched to a gene: 21. This CDR3 has 20 amino acids. Looked up from germline, CDR1 is MDHEN and CDR2 is SYDVKM. The CDR3 reads CASSSKDRGRATILSYEQYF. The DNA for the CDR3 is TGTGCCAGCAGTTCCAAAGACAGGGGACGCGCTACGATACTATCCTACGAGCAGTACTTC.